This is a list of T cell receptor beta chains from one sample in a study of blood T cell repertoires in COVID-19. Sequencing used immunoSEQ multiplex PCR; TCRdb keeps in-frame clones, though not all of them. Of more than 250,000 clones listed, 88% were seen once; the top ten hold 1.5% to 2%. Material: peripheral blood. The origin of the receptors is a woman between 25 and 40 years old with COVID-19, enrolled during active disease. CDR3s include the opening cysteine and the closing phenylalanine or tryptophan. D genes are given only for firm matches. Only some rows state a clone size, as once, few, many or a class for expanded clones.

J | D | V | size | CDR3 | DNA
TRBJ2-1 | . | TRBV5-1 | . | CASSLDGVIYNEQFF | TGCGCCAGCAGCTTGGACGGGGTAATTTACAATGAGCAGTTCTTC
TRBJ2-1 | TRBD2 | TRBV7-8 | . | CASSLYGLAGSYNEQFF | TGTGCCAGCAGCTTATACGGACTAGCGGGATCCTACAATGAGCAGTTCTTC
TRBJ2-5 | TRBD2 | TRBV9 | . | CASSVEASGGAWETQYF | TGTGCCAGCAGCGTAGAAGCTAGCGGGGGGGCCTGGGAGACCCAGTACTTC
TRBJ1-1 | TRBD1 | TRBV14 | . | CASSFTGVRTEAFF | TGTGCCAGCAGCTTTACAGGGGTTAGGACTGAAGCTTTCTTT
TRBJ2-1 | . | TRBV7-3 | . | CASSLKDTPQFF | TGTGCCAGCAGCTTAAAGGACACTCCGCAGTTCTTC
TRBJ2-5 | TRBD1 | TRBV25-1 | . | CASSGWGTGEETQYF | TGTGCCAGCAGTGGCTGGGGTACAGGGGAGGAGACCCAGTACTTC
TRBJ2-5 | TRBD2 | TRBV11-2 | . | CASSTGLAGGPETQYF | TGTGCCAGCAGCACCGGACTAGCGGGGGGGCCAGAGACCCAGTACTTC
TRBJ1-2 | . | TRBV3-1/TRBV3-2 | . | CASSQTDSYNYGYTF | TGTGCCAGCAGCCAGACGGACAGTTATAACTATGGCTACACCTTC
TRBJ2-1 | . | TRBV3-1/TRBV3-2 | . | CASSQDLRRGPSYNEQFF | TGTGCCAGCAGCCAAGATTTAAGGCGGGGGCCCTCCTACAATGAGCAGTTCTTC
TRBJ2-7 | . | TRBV4-3 | . | CASSQDYRVSSYEQYF | TGCGCCAGCAGCCAAGATTACAGGGTGAGCTCCTACGAGCAGTACTTC
TRBJ1-4 | TRBD1 | TRBV5-1 | . | CASSPGGTGNEKLFF | TGCGCCAGCAGCCCCGGGGGGACAGGGAATGAAAAACTGTTTTTT
TRBJ1-2 | . | TRBV19 | . | CASSINPGTSAYGYTF | TGTGCCAGTAGTATCAACCCCGGGACTTCGGCTTATGGCTACACCTTC
TRBJ2-7 | TRBD1 | TRBV18 | . | CASSGQGHYEQYF | TGTGCCAGCTCAGGACAGGGACACTACGAGCAGTACTTC
TRBJ2-6 | . | TRBV6-6 | . | CASAVEGAGANVLTF | TGTGCCAGCGCCGTTGAGGGAGCTGGGGCCAACGTCCTGACTTTC
TRBJ2-1 | . | TRBV11-3 | . | CASSQGALRDEQFF | TGTGCCAGCAGCCAAGGGGCACTTCGCGATGAGCAGTTCTTC
TRBJ1-2 | TRBD1 | TRBV3-1/TRBV3-2 | . | CASSRQAAGQGLSYTF | TGTGCCAGCAGCCGCCAGGCCGCGGGACAGGGACTGAGCTACACCTTC
TRBJ2-6 | TRBD1 | TRBV7-9 | . | CASSLGQGNSGANVLTF | TGTGCCAGCAGCCTCGGACAGGGAAACTCTGGGGCCAACGTCCTGACTTTC
TRBJ1-2 | . | TRBV4-1 | once | CASSPRGTTNYGYTF | TGCGCCAGCAGCCCCCGGGGGACGACTAACTATGGCTACACCTTC
TRBJ2-3 | . | TRBV6-5 | . | CASSYSADSTDTQYF | TGTGCCAGCAGTTACTCGGCGGATAGCACAGATACGCAGTATTTT
TRBJ2-5 | . | TRBV7-3 | . | CASSLTLQETQYF | TGTGCCAGCAGCTTAACCCTCCAAGAGACCCAGTACTTC
TRBJ1-4 | . | TRBV10-1 | . | CASSFSEGGKLFF | TGCGCCAGCAGTTTCAGCGAGGGCGGAAAACTGTTTTTT
TRBJ2-4 | . | TRBV2 | few | CASSIRAAKNIQYF | TGTGCCAGCAGTATCAGGGCGGCCAAAAACATTCAGTACTTC
TRBJ2-1 | TRBD2 | TRBV15 | . | CATSKGGTSELYNEQFF | TGTGCCACCAGCAAGGGGGGGACTAGCGAGCTCTACAATGAGCAGTTCTTC
TRBJ2-2 | TRBD2 | TRBV7-2 | . | CASSLDAGGRTGELFF | TGTGCCAGCAGCTTAGATGCGGGGGGTAGGACCGGGGAGCTGTTTTTT
TRBJ1-1 | TRBD1 | TRBV6-6 | . | CASRDDRAYTEAFF | TGTGCCAGCAGGGACGACAGGGCGTACACTGAAGCTTTCTTT
TRBJ1-2 | . | TRBV24-1 | . | CATSAPGENYGYTF | TGTGCCACCAGTGCACCAGGGGAGAACTATGGCTACACCTTC
TRBJ2-6 | . | TRBV7-2 | . | CASSPRREISGANVLTF | TGTGCCAGCAGCCCTAGACGGGAGATCTCTGGGGCCAACGTCCTGACTTTC
TRBJ1-5 | TRBD1 | TRBV2 | . | CASSLQGGSNQPQHF | TGTGCCAGCAGCTTACAGGGGGGGAGCAATCAGCCCCAGCATTTT
TRBJ2-1 | TRBD1 | TRBV5-1 | . | CASSLGAGGRNEQFF | TGCGCCAGCAGCTTGGGGGCAGGGGGCCGGAATGAGCAGTTCTTC
TRBJ1-2 | TRBD1 | TRBV28 | . | CASSSGTGVSSGYTF | TGTGCCAGCAGTTCTGGGACAGGAGTCTCGAGTGGCTACACCTTC
TRBJ1-3 | . | TRBV6-5 | few | CASSYSIGGGGNTIYF | TGTGCCAGCAGTTACTCGATTGGGGGCGGAGGAAACACCATATATTTT
TRBJ1-4 | TRBD1 | TRBV28 | once | CASSSGTGRGNEKLFF | TGTGCCAGCAGTTCCGGGACAGGGCGAGGAAATGAAAAACTGTTTTTT
TRBJ2-5 | . | TRBV6-2/TRBV6-3 | . | CASSYVRGSPETQYF | TGTGCCAGCAGTTACGTTAGGGGAAGTCCGGAGACCCAGTACTTC
TRBJ1-1 | TRBD1 | TRBV4-3 | few | CASSQIAGGKAEAFF | TGCGCCAGCAGCCAAATTGCAGGGGGCAAGGCTGAAGCTTTCTTT
TRBJ1-5 | . | TRBV19 | . | CASVQDLGDQPQHF | TGTGCCAGTGTACAGGACCTAGGGGATCAGCCCCAGCATTTT
TRBJ1-6 | . | TRBV7-9 | . | CASSLVTGDSPLHF | TGTGCCAGCAGCTTAGTCACCGGGGATTCACCCCTCCACTTT
TRBJ1-1 | . | TRBV6-1 | few | CASSEAGGTEAFF | TGTGCCAGCAGTGAAGCGGGGGGTACTGAAGCTTTCTTT
TRBJ2-2 | . | TRBV3-1/TRBV3-2 | . | CASSQGTRARTGELFF | TGTGCCAGCAGCCAAGGGACAAGAGCGCGCACCGGGGAGCTGTTTTTT
TRBJ1-2 | . | TRBV15 | . | CATSRDSLAYGYTF | TGTGCCACCAGCAGAGATTCACTTGCCTATGGCTACACCTTC
TRBJ1-6 | TRBD1 | TRBV18 | . | CASSPNPGTGLYSPLHF | TGTGCCAGCTCACCAAATCCCGGGACAGGGTTATATTCACCCCTCCACTTT
TRBJ1-2 | . | TRBV18 | . | CASSPQGPNYGYTF | TGTGCCAGCTCACCACAGGGGCCTAACTATGGCTACACCTTC